A single sample is the source of the 23 T cell receptor beta chains below, sequenced in a study of T cell repertoires in ileal Crohn's disease. This table comes from immunoSEQ multiplex PCR, and its TCRdb copy is limited to in-frame clones, with some not included. The sample lists under 9,000 clones, 70% occurring once. Sequencing input: ileal tissue. Receptors originate from an adult with Crohn's disease.

This clone was seen more than once but under ten times. The chain links TRBV9 to TRBJ2-3, with 9 bases lining up with TRBD1. With V trimmed by 0 bases and J by 2 bases, 7 bases remained unmatched. Looked up from germline, CDR1 is SGDLS and CDR2 is YYNGEE. The CDR3 loop spans 17 amino acids. This CDR3 is CASSVGYGTGITDTQYF. CDR3 DNA sequence: TGTGCCAGCAGCGTAGGATACGGGACAGGGATCACAGATACGCAGTATTTT.

Worth noting for this clone: A read error may produce the germline difference seen at one junction end. The CDR3 sequence: CASSFAEGQGGKVF. The CDR3 DNA reads TGTGCCAGCAGTTTCGCGGAGGGCCAGGGAGGCAAGGTCTTC. The rearrangement uses TRBV27 and TRBJ2-1; a possible D gene is TRBD2 (6 bases). From germline, CDR1 is MNHEY and CDR2 SMNVEV (reference sequence). This CDR3 is 14 amino acids long.

The rearrangement uses TRBV29-1 and TRBJ1-2, with 8 bases lining up with TRBD1. Germline CDR1 reads SQVTM; CDR2 reads ANQGSEA. V shed 7 bases, J shed 4 bases, and the junction held 8 bases outside the gene matches. This CDR3 region has 13 residues. For the CDR3, the DNA is TGCAGCGCCAGCTTCGGACAGGGCTATGGCTACACCTTC. It specifies CSASFGQGYGYTF. Full variable domain (remainder filled in from reference TRBV29-1 and TRBJ1-2): SAVISQKPSRDICQRGTSLTIQCQVDSQVTMMFWYRQQPGQSLTLIATANQGSEATYESGFVIDKFPISRPNLTFSTLTVSNMSPEDSSIYLCSASFGQGYGYTFGSGTRLTVV.

The chain joins TRBV4-1 to TRBJ1-1; 7 bases are shared with TRBD1. Trimming removed 4 bases from V and 6 bases from J; junction bases left unmatched: 8. Germline CDR1 reads MGHRA; CDR2 reads YSYEKL. The CDR3 runs to 14 residues. CDR3 nucleotide sequence: TGCGCCAGCAGCCTCGGACAGGCCGGGGCTGAAGCTTTCTTT. Protein sequence: CASSLGQAGAEAFF.

This chain joins TRBV7-6 and TRBJ1-1, with D unclear. The germline V gene encodes CDR1 SGHVS and CDR2 FNYEAQ. The ends were cut back, 5 bases at V and 3 bases at J, with 10 bases in the middle. The CDR3 spans 13 residues. CDR3 nucleotides: TGTGCCAGCAGCCGGTTGGAGGACACTGAAGCTTTCTTT. Translated, it gives CASSRLEDTEAFF.

The chain combines TRBV28 with TRBJ1-5; perhaps TRBD1 as D (5 bases). V gave up 6 bases and J gave up 9 bases, with 21 bases separating them. This CDR3 spans 15 amino acids. CDR1 is MDHEN and CDR2 is SYDVKM in the germline V gene. Here the CDR3 reads CASRTDNGPHGPQHF. Here the CDR3 DNA reads TGTGCCAGCAGGACGGACAATGGACCTCATGGGCCCCAGCATTTT.

The gene calls are TRBV7-2 and TRBJ2-3; 11 bases align to TRBD2. The CDR3 has 16 amino acids. Germline CDR1 and CDR2: SGHTA and FQGNSA. Trimming took 3 bases from V and 3 from J; bases not matched to a gene: 5. DNA for the CDR3: TGTGCCAGCAGCTTCGGTAGCGGGGGGGGTACAGATACGCAGTATTTT. Its translation: CASSFGSGGGTDTQYF.

A word on this clone: A far more abundant clone sits one base away, making this likely a read error. For the CDR3, the DNA is TGTGCCAGCAGCCAAGACAGGAAAAGCTCTGGAAACACCATATATTTT. This translates into CASSQDRKSSGNTIYF. This chain links TRBV4-2 with TRBJ1-3; no firm D call. This CDR3 region has 16 residues. The V gene's germline CDR1 is LGHNA and CDR2 YNFKEQ. The V and J ends lost 0 bases and 0 bases respectively, with 9 bases between them.

Of note for this clone: A junction end diverges from the germline sequence, so it may reflect a read error. V usage is TRBV7-7 and J usage is TRBJ1-1, with D unresolved. The length of the CDR3 is 13 residues. Germline CDR1 SSHAT, CDR2 FNYEAQ (reference sequence). Written as DNA, the CDR3 is TGTGCTAGCAGCTTAGGGCAGAACACTGAAGCTTTCTTT. This encodes CASSLGQNTEAFF.

The chain recombines TRBV7-2 with TRBJ2-7; 9 positions agree with TRBD1. Trimming removed 4 bases from V and 7 bases from J; junction bases left unmatched: 11. The CDR3 spans 15 residues. CDR1 is SGHTA and CDR2 is FQGNSA in the germline V gene. The DNA of the CDR3 is TGTGCCAGCAGCTATAACCGGGGGACAGGGAATGAGCAGTACTTC. Translation gives CASSYNRGTGNEQYF.

The chain links TRBV7-3 to TRBJ2-7; D may be TRBD2 (5 bases). The V end lost 1 base, the J end lost 0 bases, and 13 bases lay between the germline ends. Germline CDR1 reads SGHTA; CDR2 reads FQGTGA. The CDR3 consists of 16 residues. The chain's CDR3 is CASSLNGGGSSYEQYF. For the CDR3, the DNA is TGTGCCAGCAGCTTAAATGGCGGTGGGAGCTCCTACGAGCAGTACTTC. Drawing the rest from reference TRBV7-3 and TRBJ2-7, the complete variable domain is GAGVSQTPSNKVTEKGKYVELRCDPISGHTALYWYRQSLGQGPEFLIYFQGTGAADDSGLPNDRFFAVRPEGSVSTLKIQRTERGDSAVYLCASSLNGGGSSYEQYFGPGTRLTVT.

V and J are TRBV7-7 and TRBJ2-1, with TRBD2 matching 8 bases. Per the germline V gene, CDR1 is SSHAT and CDR2 is FNYEAQ (reference sequence). V lost 0 bases, J lost 6 bases, and 7 bases stayed unmatched. This CDR3 has 16 residues. CDR3 amino acids: CASSLAGAGASNEQFF. DNA of the CDR3: TGTGCCAGCAGCTTAGCAGGAGCGGGGGCCTCCAATGAGCAGTTCTTC.

This chain links TRBV10-3 with TRBJ1-2; 7 bases are shared with TRBD1. Germline CDR1 ENHRY, CDR2 SYGVKD. The CDR3 runs 14 residues. V shed 6 bases and J 4 bases; nucleotides not matched to a gene: 8. CDR3 in amino acids: CAIRRDSWAYGYTF. Here the CDR3 DNA reads TGTGCCATCAGAAGGGACAGTTGGGCCTATGGCTACACCTTC.

The V and J genes are TRBV29-1 and TRBJ2-7, with D possibly being TRBD1 (5 bases). Trimming left V 7 bases short and J 4 bases short, with 11 bases between. This CDR3 comprises 11 residues. Germline CDR1 and CDR2: SQVTM and ANQGSEA. CDR3 nucleotides: TGCAGCGCCGTTAGGGGATACGAGCAGTACTTC. Translation: CSAVRGYEQYF.

The chain has TRBV4-1 and TRBJ2-3; 10 nucleotides line up with TRBD1. CDR3 length: 15 residues. With 4 bases clipped from V and 5 bases from J, the junction kept 6 bases outside the gene matches. Germline V CDR1 and CDR2: MGHRA, YSYEKL. The DNA for the CDR3 is TGCGCCAGCAGCCGAGGACAGGGGGGTATAGATACGCAGTATTTT. This sequence encodes CASSRGQGGIDTQYF.

CDR3 sequence (DNA): TGTGCCAGCAGTGTAAATACGCAGTATTTT. This translates into CASSVNTQYF. The rearrangement joins TRBV2 to TRBJ2-3; the D is unclear. The germline CDR1 and CDR2 sequences are SNHLY and FYNNEI. Trimming took 4 bases from V and 7 from J, leaving 3 bases between them. There are 10 residues in the CDR3.

This clone was counted only a few times. The gene calls are TRBV5-1 and TRBJ2-7, with a weak D call TRBD1 (6 bases). The V and J ends lost 3 bases and 8 bases respectively, with 24 bases between them. Germline CDR1 SGHRS, CDR2 YFSETQ. There are 16 residues in the CDR3. CDR3 residues: CASSSFNREVLSQQYF. The CDR3 nucleotides read TGCGCCAGCAGCTCGTTTAACAGGGAAGTTTTGTCCCAGCAGTACTTC.

The CDR3 coding sequence is TGTGCCAGTAGAGGGCTCGTTCAGCCCCAGCATTTT. Translated: CASRGLVQPQHF. The rearrangement joins TRBV2 to TRBJ1-5; D call uncertain. The V end was cut by 9 bases, the J end by 6 bases, with 12 bases between. The CDR3 spans 12 residues. Germline V CDR1 and CDR2: SNHLY, FYNNEI.

This chain links TRBV4-1 with TRBJ2-7, with 7 bases aligning to TRBD1. V trimming: 4 bases; J trimming: 4 bases; junction bases outside the gene matches: 13. The CDR3 is 16 amino acids. Germline assignment: CDR1 MGHRA and CDR2 YSYEKL. The CDR3 region is CASSPVPGQQFYEQYF. The CDR3, as DNA: TGCGCCAGCAGCCCCGTCCCGGGACAGCAATTTTACGAGCAGTACTTC.

This rearrangement joins TRBV5-1 to TRBJ2-3; TRBD2 matches 14 bases. CDR3 size: 17 residues. Germline V lookup: CDR1 SGHRS, CDR2 YFSETQ. V trimming: 9 bases; J trimming: 0 bases; junction bases outside the gene matches: 9. CDR3 loop: CATRRTSGGPSTDTQYF. In nucleotides, the CDR3 is TGCGCCACTCGTCGGACTAGCGGGGGGCCTAGCACAGATACGCAGTATTTT. The entire variable domain, with the rest obtained from reference TRBV5-1 and TRBJ2-3, is as follows: KAGVTQTPRYLIKTRGQQVTLSCSPISGHRSVSWYQQTPGQGLQFLFEYFSETQRNKGNFPGRFSGRQFSNSRSEMNVSTLELGDSALYLCATRRTSGGPSTDTQYFGPGTRLTVL.

The genes are TRBV6-5 and TRBJ1-2; 7 bases align to TRBD1. The CDR3 covers 14 residues. Germline-derived CDR1 and CDR2 are MNHEY and SVGAGI. V was pared by 4 bases and J by 4 bases, with 6 bases of the junction left unmatched. The CDR3 loop reads CASSFGGQFYGYTF. CDR3 DNA sequence: TGTGCCAGCAGTTTTGGGGGACAGTTCTATGGCTACACCTTC.

By share of the sample, this clone is large (0.1 to 1%). V is TRBV5-5 and J is TRBJ1-1, with 9 bases fitting TRBD1. Trimming removed 4 bases from V and 5 bases from J; junction bases left unmatched: 6. This CDR3 spans 14 amino acids. Per the germline V gene, CDR1 is SGHKS and CDR2 is YYEKEE (reference sequence). The CDR3 region is CASSQRQGVTEAFF. CDR3 nucleotide sequence: TGTGCCAGCAGCCAAAGACAGGGGGTAACTGAAGCTTTCTTT.

This rearrangement joins TRBV5-1 to TRBJ2-3; the match to TRBD1 covers 11 bases. This CDR3 has 17 residues. Germline CDR1 is SGHRS and CDR2 is YFSETQ. J gave up 2 bases and V 7 bases, and 12 bases lay outside the gene matches. The CDR3 loop reads CASQRGQGVSNTDTQYF. The CDR3 DNA follows: TGCGCCAGCCAACGGGGACAGGGGGTTTCCAACACAGATACGCAGTATTTT.